This TCR beta chain was documented in a study of blood T cell repertoires in COVID-19. About the research overall: Spain, Italy and the United States supplied samples that represented acute and convalescent COVID-19. Sources were T cells, B-cell-depleted T cells, or PBMCs; the material itself was cDNA or gDNA.

The CDR3 extends over 16 amino acids. CDR1 and CDR2 from the germline V gene are MNHEY and SVGEGT. The junction had 5 bases not matched to a gene; V was cut back by 0 bases and J by 4 bases. As processed by the authors: Amplification from reference gene primers served as the basis for estimated nucleated cell counts. The repertoire was sequenced with immunoSEQ multiplex PCR; TCRdb's copy has only in-frame clones and lacks some. V, J and clone size are those of that table, while D and trimming were read from the DNA. The table records approximately 70,000 clones, roughly 90% of them present only once.

The sequencing input was peripheral blood. The sequence derives from a woman aged 60-75 years with acute or convalescent COVID-19. This chain connects TRBV6-2 or TRBV6-3 to TRBJ2-1, with 8 bases matching TRBD2. The CDR3: CASSYSRGGRYNEQFF. The CDR3 region has the DNA TGTGCCAGCAGTTACTCCCGGGGGGGCCGATACAATGAGCAGTTCTTC.